This T cell receptor beta chain is drawn from a study of blood T cell repertoires in COVID-19 (dated by TCRdb to 2018 to 2020). Regarding the study in general: The collaborator samples originated in the United States, Italy and Spain and spanned the acute and convalescent phases of COVID-19. The prospective study material was composed of cDNA or gDNA derived from T cells, B-cell-depleted T cells, or PBMCs. The dataset comprised deeply sampled blood TCRbeta repertoires from subjects exposed to, actively infected with, or recovered from COVID-19. The repertoires were released in a freely available public database intended as a resource for research on the immune response to SARS-CoV-2. The samples were drawn from the first 160 participants of the ongoing ImmuneRACE study and from some 1,300 subjects provided by 6 global collaborators. A de-identified subject ID, COVID-19 status, age in years and sex were almost always included in the sample metadata. HLA class I and class II types, where available, came from metadata supplied by the sample provider rather than from assay-based typing.

A remark on this clone: Its antigen is not yet known. Nothing much larger sits one base from this clone, and base qualities are not available.

Germline trimming: 0 bases from V, 6 bases from J; junction bases outside gene matches: 4. CDR1 SGHRS and CDR2 YFSETQ are derived from the germline V gene. The CDR3 runs 14 residues from the cysteine to the phenylalanine. The kept DNA is CDR3 alone, 42 bases in frame from the first base. TCRbeta CDR3 regions were amplified from genomic DNA by means of the immunoSEQ Assay, a bias-controlled multiplex PCR. As for the original processing: The number of nucleated cells in each sample was estimated by amplification of reference gene primers within the assay. To quantify the absolute abundance of each unique TCRbeta CDR3 rearrangement, sequence reads were collapsed and filtered. For each sample, productive Simpson clonality was calculated by taking the square root of Simpson's diversity index across productive rearrangements. TCRdb stores this immuneACCESS table with in-frame sequences only. Part of the clones is absent; in the studies checked, under half of the shortfall reflects unresolved V genes, and no reason is known for the rest. V and J calls and clone size are as listed in that table; D and trimming were resolved from the DNA. Within this sample are fewer than 350,000 clones, with 75% to 95% of them counted one time only. Together, the top ten hold about 7% of the sample.

One collaborating source in Seattle enrolled patients during active infection and followed them longitudinally through the course of disease. Each collaborating institution followed its own protocols to collect whole blood in K2EDTA tubes. For TCRbeta analysis, collaborator samples were shipped as frozen whole blood, as isolated PBMCs, or as DNA extracted from either sample type. Paper-wide results and their limitations: The amount of clinical and demographic metadata varied by source and participant and was provided uncurated.

This clonotype was obtained from a woman aged 25 to 39 with COVID-19, enrolled during active disease. The sample was peripheral blood. The receptor chain draws on TRBV5-1 and TRBJ2-3; TRBD1 lines up with 7 middle nucleotides. The nucleotides read TGCGCCAGCAGCTTGGAAGGGGGCCGGGATACGCAGTATTTT. Its translation is CASSLEGGRDTQYF.